The TCR beta chain described here comes from a study of CD4+ T cells in melanoma. Study outcomes and limitations: A reported correlation linked neoantigen-specific CD4+ T cells to CD8+, macrophage and B cell function.

Details on this clone: Its cognate antigen is unknown.

Assay used: immunoSEQ multiplex PCR; TCRdb lists only in-frame clones, some missing. The sample lists about 50,000 clones; roughly 87% were seen once. Trimming at V came to 5 bases and at J to 6 bases, leaving 6 bases not matched to a gene. CDR3 length equals 15 residues. Germline V gene data show CDR1 as LNHDA and CDR2 as SQIVND (reference sequence). The sequenced material came from peripheral blood. This TCR derives from a human donor with melanoma. The chain joins TRBV19 to TRBJ2-2; 10 bases fit TRBD2. Here the CDR3 DNA reads TGTGCCAGTAGTGGACTAGCGGCTATATCCGGGGAGCTGTTTTTT. Encoded protein: CASSGLAAISGELFF.